The entry that follows covers one T cell receptor beta chain sequence. The sample comes from a study of CD8 T cells in ankylosing spondylitis. TCRdb reprocessed the 5' RACE reads via MiXCR and lists one record per CDR3 protein. The table records around 220,000 distinct CDR3 sequences, roughly a tenth of them present only once. Trimming took 3 bases from V and 6 from J, leaving 14 bases between them. The length of the CDR3 is 14 residues. Sequenced input: blood, either unsorted or a sorted T cell fraction (not recorded which). The V gene is TRBV12-3 or TRBV12-4, the J gene TRBJ1-1, with a weak D call TRBD1 (6 bases). The receptor was isolated from a male donor with ankylosing spondylitis or in good health (not recorded which). This CDR3 reads CASSFGGGRSEAFF. The CDR3 DNA reads TGTGCCAGCAGTTTTGGCGGGGGGCGATCTGAAGCTTTCTTT.